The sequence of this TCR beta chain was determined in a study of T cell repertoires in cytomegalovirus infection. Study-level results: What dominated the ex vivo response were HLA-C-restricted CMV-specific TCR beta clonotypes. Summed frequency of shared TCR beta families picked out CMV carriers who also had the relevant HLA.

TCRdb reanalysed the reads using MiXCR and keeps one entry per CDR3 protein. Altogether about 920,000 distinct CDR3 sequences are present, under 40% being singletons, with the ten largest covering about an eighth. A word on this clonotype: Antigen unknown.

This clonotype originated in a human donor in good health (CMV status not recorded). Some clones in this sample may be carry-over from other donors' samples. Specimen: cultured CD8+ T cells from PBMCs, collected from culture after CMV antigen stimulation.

The CDR3 loop is CASSWGGHPFDEQFF. The CDR3 DNA reads as TGTGCCAGCAGTTGGGGGGGACATCCATTCGATGAGCAGTTCTTC. The chain carries TRBV27 and TRBJ2-1; tentative D call: TRBD2 (7 bases). Germline CDR1 is MNHEY and CDR2 is SMNVEV (reference sequence). This CDR3 region has 15 residues. V shed 4 bases and J shed 8 bases, with 18 bases lying between them.